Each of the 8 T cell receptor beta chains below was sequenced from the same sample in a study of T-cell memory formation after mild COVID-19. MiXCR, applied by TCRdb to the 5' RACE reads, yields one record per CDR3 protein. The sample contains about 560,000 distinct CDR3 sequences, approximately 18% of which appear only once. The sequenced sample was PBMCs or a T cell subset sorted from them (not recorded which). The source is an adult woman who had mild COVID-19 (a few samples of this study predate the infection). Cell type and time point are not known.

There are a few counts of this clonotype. The CDR3 loop reads CASSPIDVYTDTQYF. The CDR3 nucleotides read TGTGCCAGCAGCCCTATTGACGTCTACACAGATACGCAGTATTTT. The V call is TRBV9, the J call TRBJ2-3; D is uncertain. The germline gives CDR1 SGDLS, CDR2 YYNGEE. Trimming took off 4 bases at V and 2 bases at J, with 14 bases between the two ends. The length of the CDR3 is 15 residues. Using reference TRBV9 and TRBJ2-3 for the parts outside the CDR3, the full variable domain is DSGVTQTPKHLITATGQRVTLRCSPRSGDLSVYWYQQSLDQGLQFLIQYYNGEERAKGNILERFSAQQFPDLHSELNLSSLELGDSALYFCASSPIDVYTDTQYFGPGTRLTVL.

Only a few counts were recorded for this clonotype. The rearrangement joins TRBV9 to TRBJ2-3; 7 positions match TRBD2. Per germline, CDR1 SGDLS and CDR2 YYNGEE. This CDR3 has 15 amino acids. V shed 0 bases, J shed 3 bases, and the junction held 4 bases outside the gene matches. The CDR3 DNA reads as TGTGCCAGCAGCGTAGGGCGGGAGTGGACAGATACGCAGTATTTT. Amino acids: CASSVGREWTDTQYF.

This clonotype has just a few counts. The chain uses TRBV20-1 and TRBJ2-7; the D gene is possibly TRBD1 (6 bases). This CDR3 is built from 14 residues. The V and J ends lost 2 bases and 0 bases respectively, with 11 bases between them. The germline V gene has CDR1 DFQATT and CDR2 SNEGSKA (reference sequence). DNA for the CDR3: TGCAGTGCTAGACTCAGGGGCAGCTCCTACGAGCAGTACTTC. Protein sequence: CSARLRGSSYEQYF.

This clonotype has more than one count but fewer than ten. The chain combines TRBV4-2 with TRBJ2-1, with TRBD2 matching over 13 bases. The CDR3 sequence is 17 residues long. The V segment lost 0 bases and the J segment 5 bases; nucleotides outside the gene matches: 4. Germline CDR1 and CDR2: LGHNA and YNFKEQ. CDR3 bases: TGTGCCAGCAGCCAAGACGGGACTAGCGGGATCGACAATGAGCAGTTCTTC. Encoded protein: CASSQDGTSGIDNEQFF.

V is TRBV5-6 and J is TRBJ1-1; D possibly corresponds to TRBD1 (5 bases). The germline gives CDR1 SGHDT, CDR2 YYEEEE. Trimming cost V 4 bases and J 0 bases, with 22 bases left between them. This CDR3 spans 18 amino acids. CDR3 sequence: CASSPGGNSGHVNTEAFF. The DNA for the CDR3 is TGTGCCAGCAGCCCCGGCGGGAACTCAGGGCACGTGAACACTGAAGCTTTCTTT.

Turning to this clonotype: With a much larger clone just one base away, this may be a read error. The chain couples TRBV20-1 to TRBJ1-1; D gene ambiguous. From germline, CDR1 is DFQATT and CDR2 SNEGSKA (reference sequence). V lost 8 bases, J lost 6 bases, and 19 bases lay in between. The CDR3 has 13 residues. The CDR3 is CSSLQGFLAEAFF. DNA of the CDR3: TGCAGTTCTCTCCAAGGGTTCCTCGCTGAAGCTTTCTTT.

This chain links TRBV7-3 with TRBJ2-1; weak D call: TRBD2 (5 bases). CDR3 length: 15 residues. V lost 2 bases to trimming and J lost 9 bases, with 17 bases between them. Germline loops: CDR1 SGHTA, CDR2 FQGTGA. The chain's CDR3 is CASSLSSLPGGEQFF. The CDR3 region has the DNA TGTGCCAGCAGCTTATCTAGCTTGCCCGGCGGTGAGCAGTTCTTC.

CDR3 nucleotides: TGCAGCGTCCAACTAGCGGGAGGGAGGAATGAGCAGTTCTTC. Translating gives CSVQLAGGRNEQFF. The chain carries TRBV29-1 and TRBJ2-1; 13 bases match TRBD2. Germline CDR1 SQVTM, CDR2 ANQGSEA. Losses at the gene ends were 6 bases for V and 7 bases for J; bases not matched to a gene: 6. This CDR3 is built from 14 residues.